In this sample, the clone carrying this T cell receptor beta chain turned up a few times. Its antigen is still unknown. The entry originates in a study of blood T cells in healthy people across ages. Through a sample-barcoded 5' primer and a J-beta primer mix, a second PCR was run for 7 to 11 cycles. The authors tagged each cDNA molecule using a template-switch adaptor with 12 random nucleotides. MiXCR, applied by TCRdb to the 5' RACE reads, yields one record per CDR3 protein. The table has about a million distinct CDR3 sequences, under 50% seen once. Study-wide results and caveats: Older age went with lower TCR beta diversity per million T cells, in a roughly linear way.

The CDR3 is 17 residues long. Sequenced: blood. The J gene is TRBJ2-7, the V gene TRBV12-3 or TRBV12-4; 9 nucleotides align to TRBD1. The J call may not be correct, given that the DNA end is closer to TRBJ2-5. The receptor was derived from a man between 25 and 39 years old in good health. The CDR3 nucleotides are TGTGCCAGCAGTATCGGACAGGGGTCGATGGTAGGAGAGACCCAGTACTTC. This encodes CASSIGQGSMVGETQYF.